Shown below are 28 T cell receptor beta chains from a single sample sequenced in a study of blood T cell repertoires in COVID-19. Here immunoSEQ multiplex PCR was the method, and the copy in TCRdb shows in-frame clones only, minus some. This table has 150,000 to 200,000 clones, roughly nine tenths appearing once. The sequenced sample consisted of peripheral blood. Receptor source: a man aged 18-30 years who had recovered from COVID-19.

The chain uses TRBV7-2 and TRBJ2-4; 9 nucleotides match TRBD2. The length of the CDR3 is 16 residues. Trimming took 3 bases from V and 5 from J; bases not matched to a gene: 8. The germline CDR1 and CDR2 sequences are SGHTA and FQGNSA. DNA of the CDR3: TGTGCCAGCAGCTTGCTAGCGGGAAGCCCCCAAAACATTCAGTACTTC. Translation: CASSLLAGSPQNIQYF.

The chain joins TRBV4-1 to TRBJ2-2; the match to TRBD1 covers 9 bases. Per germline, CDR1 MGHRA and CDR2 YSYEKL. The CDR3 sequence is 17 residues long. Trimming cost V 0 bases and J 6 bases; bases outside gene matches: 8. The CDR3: CASSQDPTGGYSGELFF. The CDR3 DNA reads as TGCGCCAGCAGCCAAGATCCGACAGGGGGTTATTCCGGGGAGCTGTTTTTT.

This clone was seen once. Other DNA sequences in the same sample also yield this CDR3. CDR3 sequence reads: CASSLRENYGYTF. DNA of the CDR3: TGTGCCAGCAGTCTCCGGGAAAACTATGGCTACACCTTC. V is TRBV27 and J is TRBJ1-2; no clear D. This CDR3 is 13 amino acids long. V lost 5 bases, J lost 2 bases, and 9 bases lay in between. Germline V gene data show CDR1 as MNHEY and CDR2 as SMNVEV (reference sequence).

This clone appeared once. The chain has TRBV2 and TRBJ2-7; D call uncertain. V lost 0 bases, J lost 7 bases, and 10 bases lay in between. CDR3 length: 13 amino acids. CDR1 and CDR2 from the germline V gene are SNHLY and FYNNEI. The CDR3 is CASSEAVGREQYF. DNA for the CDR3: TGTGCCAGCAGTGAAGCGGTGGGCAGGGAGCAGTACTTC.

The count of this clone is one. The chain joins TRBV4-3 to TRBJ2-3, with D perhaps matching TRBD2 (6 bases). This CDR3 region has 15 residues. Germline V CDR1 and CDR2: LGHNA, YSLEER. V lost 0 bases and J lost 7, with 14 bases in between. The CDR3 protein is CASSQEGGKGNTQYF. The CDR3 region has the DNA TGCGCCAGCAGCCAAGAGGGCGGGAAGGGAAATACGCAGTATTTT.

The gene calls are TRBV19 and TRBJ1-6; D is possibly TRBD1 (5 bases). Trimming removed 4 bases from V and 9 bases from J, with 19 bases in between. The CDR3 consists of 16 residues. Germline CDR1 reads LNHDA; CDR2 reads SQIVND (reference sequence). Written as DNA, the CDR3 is TGTGCCAGTAGTACCTCCGGTGGGACTTTAATTTCACCCCTCCACTTT. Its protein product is CASSTSGGTLISPLHF.

CDR3: CASSPDTGELFF. The CDR3 nucleotides read TGTGCCAGCAGCCCCGACACCGGGGAGCTGTTTTTT. The V gene is TRBV6-5, the J gene TRBJ2-2; D is unclear. CDR1 MNHEY and CDR2 SVGAGI come from the germline V gene. With 6 bases removed from V and 3 bases from J, the gap between germline ends came to 5 bases. The CDR3 extends over 12 amino acids.

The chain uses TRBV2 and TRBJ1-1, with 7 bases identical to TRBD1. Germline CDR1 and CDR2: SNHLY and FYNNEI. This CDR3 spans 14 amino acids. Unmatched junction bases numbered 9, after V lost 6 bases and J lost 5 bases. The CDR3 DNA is TGTGCCAGCAGGGTAGTAACAGGGGAAACTGAAGCTTTCTTT. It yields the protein CASRVVTGETEAFF.

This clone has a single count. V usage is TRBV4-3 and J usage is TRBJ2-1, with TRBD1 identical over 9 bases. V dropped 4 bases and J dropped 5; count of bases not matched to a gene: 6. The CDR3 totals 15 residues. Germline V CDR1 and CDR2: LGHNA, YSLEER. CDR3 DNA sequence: TGCGCCAGCAGCCCCTACGGGACAGGGCACAATGAGCAGTTCTTC. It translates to CASSPYGTGHNEQFF.

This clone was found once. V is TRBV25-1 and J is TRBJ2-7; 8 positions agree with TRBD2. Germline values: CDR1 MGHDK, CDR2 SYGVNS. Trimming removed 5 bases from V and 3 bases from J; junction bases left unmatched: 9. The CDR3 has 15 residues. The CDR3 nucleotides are TGTGCCAGCAGTACAGATCCCGGGACTAGCTACGAGCAGTACTTC. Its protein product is CASSTDPGTSYEQYF.

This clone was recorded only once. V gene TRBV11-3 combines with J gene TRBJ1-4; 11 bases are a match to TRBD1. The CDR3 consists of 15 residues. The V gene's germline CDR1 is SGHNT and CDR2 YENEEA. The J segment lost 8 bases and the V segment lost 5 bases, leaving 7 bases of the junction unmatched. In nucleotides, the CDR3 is TGTGCCAGCAGCGCGGACAGGGGGCTGAGGGAAAAACTGTTTTTT. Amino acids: CASSADRGLREKLFF.

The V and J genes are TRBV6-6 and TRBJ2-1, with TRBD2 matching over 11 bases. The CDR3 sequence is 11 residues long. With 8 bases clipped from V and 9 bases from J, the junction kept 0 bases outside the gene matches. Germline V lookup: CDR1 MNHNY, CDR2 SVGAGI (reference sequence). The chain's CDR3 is CASLAGGEQFF. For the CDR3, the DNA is TGTGCCAGCCTAGCGGGAGGTGAGCAGTTCTTC.

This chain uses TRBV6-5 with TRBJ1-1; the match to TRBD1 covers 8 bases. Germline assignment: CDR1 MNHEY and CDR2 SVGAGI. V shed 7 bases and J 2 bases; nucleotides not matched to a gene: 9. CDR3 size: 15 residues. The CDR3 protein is CASTYPQGGNTEAFF. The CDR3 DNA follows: TGTGCCAGCACCTACCCACAGGGGGGAAACACTGAAGCTTTCTTT.

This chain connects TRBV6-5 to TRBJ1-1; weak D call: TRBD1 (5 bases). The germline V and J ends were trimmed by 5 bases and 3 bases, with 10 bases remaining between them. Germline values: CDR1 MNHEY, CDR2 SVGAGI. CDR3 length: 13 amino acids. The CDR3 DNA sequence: TGTGCCAGCAGTCGCGCGGGGCACACTGAAGCTTTCTTT. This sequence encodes CASSRAGHTEAFF.

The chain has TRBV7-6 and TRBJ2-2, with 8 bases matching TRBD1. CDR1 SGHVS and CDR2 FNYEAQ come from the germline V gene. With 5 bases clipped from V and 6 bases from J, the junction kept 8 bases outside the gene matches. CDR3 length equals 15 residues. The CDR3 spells CASSTRTGQPGELFF. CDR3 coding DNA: TGTGCCAGCAGCACCCGGACAGGGCAGCCCGGGGAGCTGTTTTTT.

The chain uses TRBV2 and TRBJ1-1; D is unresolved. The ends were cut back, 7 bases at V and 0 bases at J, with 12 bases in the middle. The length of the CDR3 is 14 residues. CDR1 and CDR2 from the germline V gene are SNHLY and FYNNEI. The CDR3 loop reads CASKDEAMNTEAFF. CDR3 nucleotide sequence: TGTGCCAGCAAAGATGAGGCAATGAACACTGAAGCTTTCTTT.

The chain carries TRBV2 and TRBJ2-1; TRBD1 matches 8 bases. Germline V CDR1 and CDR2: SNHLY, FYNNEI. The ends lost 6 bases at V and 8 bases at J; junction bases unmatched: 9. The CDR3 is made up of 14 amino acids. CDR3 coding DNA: TGTGCCAGCAGCCTGACACAGGGGGTCGATGAGCAGTTCTTC. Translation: CASSLTQGVDEQFF.

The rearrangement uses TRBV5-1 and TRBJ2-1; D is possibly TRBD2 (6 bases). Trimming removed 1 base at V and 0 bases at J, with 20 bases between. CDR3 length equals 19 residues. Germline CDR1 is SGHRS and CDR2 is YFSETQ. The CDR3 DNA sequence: TGCGCCAGCAGCTTGCCCTTACCGGGGGTGATGAGCTCCTACAATGAGCAGTTCTTC. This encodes CASSLPLPGVMSSYNEQFF. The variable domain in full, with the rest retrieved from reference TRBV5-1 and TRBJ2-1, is KAGVTQTPRYLIKTRGQQVTLSCSPISGHRSVSWYQQTPGQGLQFLFEYFSETQRNKGNFPGRFSGRQFSNSRSEMNVSTLELGDSALYLCASSLPLPGVMSSYNEQFFGPGTRLTVL.

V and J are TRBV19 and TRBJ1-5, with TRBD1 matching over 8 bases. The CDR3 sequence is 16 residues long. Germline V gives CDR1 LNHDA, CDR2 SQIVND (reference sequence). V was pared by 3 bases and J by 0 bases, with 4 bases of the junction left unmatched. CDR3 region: CASSIGQGDSNQPQHF. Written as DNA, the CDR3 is TGTGCCAGTAGTATCGGACAGGGTGATAGCAATCAGCCCCAGCATTTT.

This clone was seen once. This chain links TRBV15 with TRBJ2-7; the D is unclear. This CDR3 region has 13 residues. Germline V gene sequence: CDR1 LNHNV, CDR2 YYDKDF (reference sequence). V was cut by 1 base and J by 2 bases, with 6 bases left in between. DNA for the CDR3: TGTGCCACCAGCAGAGTTCCCGCCTACGAGCAGTACTTC. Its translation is CATSRVPAYEQYF.

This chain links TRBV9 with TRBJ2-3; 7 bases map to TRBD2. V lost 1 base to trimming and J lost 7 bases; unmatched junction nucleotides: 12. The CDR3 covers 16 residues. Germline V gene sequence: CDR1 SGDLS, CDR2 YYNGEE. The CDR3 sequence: CASSVRSGTPGNTQYF. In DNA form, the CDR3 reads TGTGCCAGCAGCGTACGAAGCGGGACTCCCGGGAATACGCAGTATTTT.

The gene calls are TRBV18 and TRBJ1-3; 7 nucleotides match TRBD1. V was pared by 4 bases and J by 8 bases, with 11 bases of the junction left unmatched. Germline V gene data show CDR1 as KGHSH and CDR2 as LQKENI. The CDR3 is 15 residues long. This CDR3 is CASSLQGLERDTIYF. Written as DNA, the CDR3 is TGTGCCAGCTCACTACAGGGGCTCGAGAGAGACACCATATATTTT. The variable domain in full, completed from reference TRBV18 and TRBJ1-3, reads NAGVMQNPRHLVRRRGQEARLRCSPMKGHSHVYWYRQLPEEGLKFMVYLQKENIIDESGMPKERFSAEFPKEGPSILRIQQVVRGDSAAYFCASSLQGLERDTIYFGEGSWLTVV.

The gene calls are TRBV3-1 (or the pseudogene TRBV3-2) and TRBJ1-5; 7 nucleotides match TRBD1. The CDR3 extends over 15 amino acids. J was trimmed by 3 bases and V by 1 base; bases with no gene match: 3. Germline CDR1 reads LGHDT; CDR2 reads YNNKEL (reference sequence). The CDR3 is CASSQGGGANQPQHF. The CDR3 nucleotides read TGTGCCAGCAGCCAAGGAGGGGGCGCCAATCAGCCCCAGCATTTT.

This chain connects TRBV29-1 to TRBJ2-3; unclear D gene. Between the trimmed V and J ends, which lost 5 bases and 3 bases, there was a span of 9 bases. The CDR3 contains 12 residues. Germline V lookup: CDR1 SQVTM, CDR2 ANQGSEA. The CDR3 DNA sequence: TGCAGCGTTAGCCCGGAGACAGATACGCAGTATTTT. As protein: CSVSPETDTQYF.

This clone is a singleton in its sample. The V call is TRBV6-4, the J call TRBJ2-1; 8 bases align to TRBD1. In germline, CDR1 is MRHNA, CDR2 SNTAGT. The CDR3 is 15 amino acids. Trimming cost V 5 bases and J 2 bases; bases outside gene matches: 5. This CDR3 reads CASSTGTGPYNEQFF. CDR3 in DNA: TGTGCCAGCAGTACCGGGACAGGCCCCTACAATGAGCAGTTCTTC.

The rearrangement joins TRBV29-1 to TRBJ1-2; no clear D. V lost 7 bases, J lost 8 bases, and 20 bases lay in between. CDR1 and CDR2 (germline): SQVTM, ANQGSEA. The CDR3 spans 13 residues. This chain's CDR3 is CSARQDLGFGYTF. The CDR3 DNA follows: TGCAGCGCCCGACAAGACCTGGGTTTCGGCTACACCTTC. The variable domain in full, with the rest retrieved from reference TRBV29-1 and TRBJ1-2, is SAVISQKPSRDICQRGTSLTIQCQVDSQVTMMFWYRQQPGQSLTLIATANQGSEATYESGFVIDKFPISRPNLTFSTLTVSNMSPEDSSIYLCSARQDLGFGYTFGSGTRLTVV.

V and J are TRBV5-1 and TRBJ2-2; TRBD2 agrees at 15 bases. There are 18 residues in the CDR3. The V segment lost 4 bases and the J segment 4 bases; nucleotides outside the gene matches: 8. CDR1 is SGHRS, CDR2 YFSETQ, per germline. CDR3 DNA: TGCGCCAGCAGCCCACCGGGACTAGCGGGAGGTACCACCGGGGAGCTGTTTTTT. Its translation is CASSPPGLAGGTTGELFF.

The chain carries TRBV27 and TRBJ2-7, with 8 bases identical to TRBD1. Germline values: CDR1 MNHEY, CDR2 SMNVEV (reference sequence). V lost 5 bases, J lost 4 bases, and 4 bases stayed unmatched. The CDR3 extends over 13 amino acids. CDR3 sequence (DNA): TGTGCCAGCAGTCAGGGGGCCGGTTACGAGCAGTACTTC. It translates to CASSQGAGYEQYF.